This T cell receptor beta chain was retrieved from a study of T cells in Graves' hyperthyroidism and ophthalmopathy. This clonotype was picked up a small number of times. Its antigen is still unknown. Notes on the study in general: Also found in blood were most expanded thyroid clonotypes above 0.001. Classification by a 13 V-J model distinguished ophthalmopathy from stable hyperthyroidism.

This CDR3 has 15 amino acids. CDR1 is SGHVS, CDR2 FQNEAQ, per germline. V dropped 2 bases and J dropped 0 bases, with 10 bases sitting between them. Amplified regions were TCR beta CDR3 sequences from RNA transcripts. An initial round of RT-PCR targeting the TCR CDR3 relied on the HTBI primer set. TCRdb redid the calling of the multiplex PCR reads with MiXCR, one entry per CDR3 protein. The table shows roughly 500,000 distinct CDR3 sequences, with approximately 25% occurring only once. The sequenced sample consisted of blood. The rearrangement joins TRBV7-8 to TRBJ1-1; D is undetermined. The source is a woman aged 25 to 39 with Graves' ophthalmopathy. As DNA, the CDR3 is TGTGCCAGCAGCTTACGAGGAGGGCTGAACACTGAAGCTTTCTTT. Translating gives CASSLRGGLNTEAFF.